This T cell receptor delta chain was recorded in a study of gamma-delta T cells after stem cell transplantation. TCRdb applied CATT to the RT-PCR reads for clone calling. The sample contains roughly 5,400 delta-chain clones, around 9.6% of which appear only once. This CDR3 has 16 amino acids. Germline CDR1 reads GEAIGNYY; CDR2 reads EKD. On this clone: TCRdb records a much larger clone's protein for this DNA, with a difference at residue 4 that likely arises from a read error; the protein given is the translation of the DNA.

Sequencing used gamma-delta T cells. The V and J genes are TRDV2 and TRDJ1; the match to TRDD3 covers 10 bases. This sequence originates from a human donor. It is not recorded whose cells these are; they may come from a transplant donor. The DNA for the CDR3 is TGTGCCTGTGTCACCGTGGGGGATACCGGGACCGATAAACTCATCTTT. Its protein is CACVTVGDTGTDKLIF.